A selection of T cell receptor beta chains follows, all from one sample in a study of shared clonotypes between healthy human individuals. Assay used: immunoSEQ multiplex PCR; TCRdb lists only in-frame clones, some missing. This sample carries about 380,000 clones, around 96% of them seen once, and the ten largest clones take approximately 0.3%. The sample taken for sequencing was memory CD8+ T cells sorted from blood. The receptors were sampled from a man younger than 45 in good health. Each CDR3 is given with its conserved first and last residue. D genes are given only for firm matches. Not all rows give a size; the values are once, few, many and, for expanded clones, a class.

d_call: .
j_call: TRBJ2-2
clone_size: .
v_call: TRBV4-2
cdr3_aa: CASSQYSTGELFF
cdr3_nt: TGTGCCAGCAGCCAGTATAGCACCGGGGAGCTGTTTTTT

d_call: TRBD2
j_call: TRBJ2-5
clone_size: once
v_call: TRBV2
cdr3_aa: CASSEALAGRTQYF
cdr3_nt: TGTGCCAGCAGTGAGGCGCTAGCGGGACGGACCCAGTACTTC

d_call: TRBD2
j_call: TRBJ2-7
clone_size: .
v_call: TRBV25-1
cdr3_aa: CASSGTSSYEQYF
cdr3_nt: TGTGCCAGCAGTGGGACTAGCTCCTACGAGCAGTACTTC

d_call: .
j_call: TRBJ2-1
clone_size: .
v_call: TRBV28
cdr3_aa: CASSLQVSYNEQFF
cdr3_nt: TGTGCCAGCAGTTTACAGGTCTCCTACAATGAGCAGTTCTTC

d_call: TRBD2
j_call: TRBJ2-3
clone_size: .
v_call: TRBV6-5
cdr3_aa: CASSWGLAGDTQYF
cdr3_nt: TGTGCCAGCAGTTGGGGACTAGCGGGAGATACGCAGTATTTT

d_call: .
j_call: TRBJ2-3
clone_size: .
v_call: TRBV4-1
cdr3_aa: CASSQLTGTDTQYF
cdr3_nt: TGCGCCAGCAGCCAGCTAACCGGGACAGATACGCAGTATTTT

d_call: .
j_call: TRBJ1-1
clone_size: .
v_call: TRBV5-1
cdr3_aa: CASSLARNTEAFF
cdr3_nt: TGCGCCAGCAGCTTGGCCAGGAACACTGAAGCTTTCTTT

d_call: .
j_call: TRBJ1-2
clone_size: .
v_call: TRBV10-1
cdr3_aa: CASSDHSTNYGYTF
cdr3_nt: TGCGCCAGCAGTGACCACAGCACTAACTATGGCTACACCTTC

d_call: TRBD1
j_call: TRBJ2-1
clone_size: .
v_call: TRBV11-3
cdr3_aa: CARGQGSYNEQFF
cdr3_nt: TGTGCCAGGGGACAGGGCTCCTACAATGAGCAGTTCTTC

d_call: .
j_call: TRBJ2-7
clone_size: .
v_call: TRBV5-1
cdr3_aa: CASSLGHEQYF
cdr3_nt: TGCGCCAGCAGCTTGGGCCACGAGCAGTACTTC

d_call: .
j_call: TRBJ2-7
clone_size: once
v_call: TRBV9
cdr3_aa: CASSDPNSYEQYF
cdr3_nt: TGTGCCAGCAGCGACCCCAACTCCTACGAGCAGTACTTC

d_call: TRBD1
j_call: TRBJ1-4
clone_size: .
v_call: TRBV7-2
cdr3_aa: CASSLYPGQRVNEKLFF
cdr3_nt: TGTGCCAGCAGCCTGTACCCGGGACAGAGGGTTAACGAAAAACTGTTTTTT

d_call: TRBD1
j_call: TRBJ1-2
clone_size: .
v_call: TRBV28
cdr3_aa: CASSITKGARGGYTF
cdr3_nt: TGTGCCAGCAGTATAACGAAGGGGGCGAGGGGAGGCTACACCTTC

d_call: .
j_call: TRBJ1-3
clone_size: .
v_call: TRBV2
cdr3_aa: CASRQQGVGNTIYF
cdr3_nt: TGTGCCAGCAGGCAACAGGGTGTGGGTAACACCATATATTTT

d_call: TRBD2
j_call: TRBJ2-7
clone_size: .
v_call: TRBV28
cdr3_aa: CASSFYLAGSYEQYF
cdr3_nt: TGTGCCAGCAGTTTCTACCTAGCGGGCTCCTACGAGCAGTACTTC

d_call: TRBD1
j_call: TRBJ1-5
clone_size: .
v_call: TRBV30
cdr3_aa: CAWSSYRGTRSNQPQHF
cdr3_nt: TGTGCCTGGAGTAGCTACAGGGGGACACGGAGCAATCAGCCCCAGCATTTT

d_call: .
j_call: TRBJ2-1
clone_size: .
v_call: TRBV27
cdr3_aa: CASSPVSGSSYNEQFF
cdr3_nt: TGTGCCAGCAGTCCCGTTAGCGGAAGCTCCTACAATGAGCAGTTCTTC

d_call: .
j_call: TRBJ2-7
clone_size: .
v_call: TRBV10-3
cdr3_aa: CAAQVGMYEQYF
cdr3_nt: TGTGCCGCCCAGGTGGGGATGTACGAGCAGTACTTC

d_call: .
j_call: TRBJ1-4
clone_size: .
v_call: TRBV30
cdr3_aa: CAWSWYTSGEKLFF
cdr3_nt: TGTGCCTGGAGTTGGTACACGTCCGGTGAAAAACTGTTTTTT

d_call: TRBD2
j_call: TRBJ2-7
clone_size: .
v_call: TRBV27
cdr3_aa: CASSLKPAGVYEQYF
cdr3_nt: TGTGCCAGCAGTTTAAAACCAGCGGGAGTGTACGAGCAGTACTTC

d_call: .
j_call: TRBJ2-5
clone_size: .
v_call: TRBV5-4
cdr3_aa: CASSLGGGAYQETQYF
cdr3_nt: TGTGCCAGCAGCTTGGGGGGTGGAGCGTACCAGGAGACCCAGTACTTC

d_call: .
j_call: TRBJ2-1
clone_size: .
v_call: TRBV9
cdr3_aa: CASSVDSGSSYNEQFF
cdr3_nt: TGTGCCAGCAGCGTAGATAGTGGAAGCTCCTACAATGAGCAGTTCTTC

d_call: .
j_call: TRBJ2-3
clone_size: .
v_call: TRBV5-1
cdr3_aa: CASSLWEADTDTQYF
cdr3_nt: TGCGCCAGCAGCTTGTGGGAGGCAGACACAGATACGCAGTATTTT

d_call: .
j_call: TRBJ2-1
clone_size: .
v_call: TRBV2
cdr3_aa: CATLGLHQGNEQFF
cdr3_nt: TGTGCCACCCTGGGACTCCACCAGGGGAATGAGCAGTTCTTC

d_call: TRBD1
j_call: TRBJ2-7
clone_size: .
v_call: TRBV10-1
cdr3_aa: CASSESGQLEQYF
cdr3_nt: TGCGCCAGCAGTGAGTCGGGACAGCTCGAGCAGTACTTC

d_call: .
j_call: TRBJ2-3
clone_size: .
v_call: TRBV10-3
cdr3_aa: CAISGGSTDTQYF
cdr3_nt: TGTGCCATCAGTGGGGGGAGCACAGATACGCAGTATTTT

d_call: .
j_call: TRBJ1-2
clone_size: once
v_call: TRBV30
cdr3_aa: CAWSLTPNLYGYTF
cdr3_nt: TGTGCCTGGAGTCTTACTCCAAATCTCTATGGCTACACCTTC

d_call: .
j_call: TRBJ2-3
clone_size: .
v_call: TRBV19
cdr3_aa: CASMWLDTQYF
cdr3_nt: TGTGCCAGTATGTGGTTAGATACGCAGTATTTT

d_call: .
j_call: TRBJ2-3
clone_size: .
v_call: TRBV7-2
cdr3_aa: CASSLVAASTDTQYF
cdr3_nt: TGTGCCAGCAGCTTAGTAGCGGCTAGCACAGATACGCAGTATTTT

d_call: .
j_call: TRBJ2-3
clone_size: once
v_call: TRBV5-4
cdr3_aa: CASSLGPTDTQYF
cdr3_nt: TGTGCCAGCAGCTTGGGACCCACAGATACGCAGTATTTT

d_call: .
j_call: TRBJ2-7
clone_size: .
v_call: TRBV28
cdr3_aa: CASSLIGPPEEQYF
cdr3_nt: TGTGCCAGCAGTTTAATCGGACCCCCAGAGGAGCAGTACTTC

d_call: .
j_call: TRBJ1-5
clone_size: .
v_call: TRBV10-2
cdr3_aa: CASSESGRPQHF
cdr3_nt: TGCGCCAGCAGTGAGTCGGGGCGACCCCAGCATTTT

d_call: .
j_call: TRBJ2-3
clone_size: once
v_call: TRBV6-1
cdr3_aa: CATRTPATDTQYF
cdr3_nt: TGTGCCACGCGAACCCCCGCCACAGATACGCAGTATTTT

d_call: TRBD1
j_call: TRBJ2-6
clone_size: .
v_call: TRBV30
cdr3_aa: CAWSVDRGGANVLTF
cdr3_nt: TGTGCCTGGAGTGTTGACAGGGGTGGGGCCAACGTCCTGACTTTC

d_call: TRBD2
j_call: TRBJ2-1
clone_size: .
v_call: TRBV5-4
cdr3_aa: CASSLAGGNEQFF
cdr3_nt: TGTGCCAGCAGCCTAGCGGGAGGCAATGAGCAGTTCTTC

d_call: .
j_call: TRBJ2-3
clone_size: .
v_call: TRBV5-4
cdr3_aa: CASSLAGVTTDTQYF
cdr3_nt: TGTGCCAGCAGCTTGGCGGGAGTAACTACAGATACGCAGTATTTT

d_call: .
j_call: TRBJ2-2
clone_size: .
v_call: TRBV30
cdr3_aa: CAWRPGELFF
cdr3_nt: TGTGCCTGGAGACCCGGGGAGCTGTTTTTT